This T cell receptor beta chain comes out of a study of blood T cell repertoires in COVID-19 (TCRdb year 2020). Concerning the study at large: Samples from collaborators originated in the United States, Italy and Spain and spanned both the acute and convalescent phases of COVID-19. The material from the prospective study consisted of cDNA or gDNA derived from T cells, B-cell-depleted T cells, or PBMCs. Deeply sampled blood TCRbeta repertoires from subjects exposed to, actively infected with, or recovered from COVID-19 were included in the dataset. A freely available public database, intended as a resource for researchers studying the immune response to SARS-CoV-2, is where the repertoires were released. Samples came from the ongoing ImmuneRACE study (first 160 participants) plus 1,254 subjects from 6 global collaborators. Nearly every sample came with metadata listing a de-identified subject ID, COVID-19 status, age in years and sex. HLA class I and class II types, where available, came from metadata supplied by the sample provider rather than from assay-based typing.

To note about this clone: Its antigen is currently not known. No clone much larger than this one lies a single base away; base qualities are absent.

One collaborating source in Seattle enrolled patients while the patients were actively infected and followed the patients over time throughout the course of disease. Each collaborating institution followed its own protocols to collect whole blood in K2EDTA tubes. Collaborator samples were shipped for TCRbeta analysis as frozen whole blood, isolated PBMCs, or DNA extracted from either sample type. The germline V and J ends show losses of 4 bases and 5 bases respectively, and no gene match explains 9 bases of the junction. For CDR1 and CDR2, the germline V gene (reference sequence) lists SGHNT and YYREEE. The CDR3 contains 16 residues, cysteine and phenylalanine counted. The kept DNA is CDR3 alone, 48 bases in frame from the first base. TCRbeta CDR3 regions were amplified from genomic DNA by means of the immunoSEQ Assay, a bias-controlled multiplex PCR. Processing in the source paper ran as follows. Nucleated cell counts per sample were estimated from amplification of reference gene primers within the assay. To quantify the absolute abundance of each unique TCRbeta CDR3 rearrangement, sequence reads were collapsed and filtered. For each sample, productive Simpson clonality was calculated as the square root of Simpson's diversity index over productive rearrangements. What TCRdb holds here is the immuneACCESS table cut down to in-frame rearrangements. Part of the clones is not present; checked against another copy, under half of the missing clones reflect an unresolved V gene, and the others are unexplained. D and trimming were read from the DNA, whereas the V and J calls and clone size are those reported in that table. In all, the sample holds approximately 120,000 clones, and approximately 85% of those were seen once. The top ten constitute roughly 17% of the sample.

Study-wide findings and limitations: How much clinical and demographic metadata was included differed by source and by participant, and the metadata was provided uncurated.

The sequenced material came from peripheral blood. The origin of this receptor is a man aged 25 to 40 with COVID-19, enrolled during active disease. Recombination joined TRBV5-4 with TRBJ1-6; 7 junctional bases match TRBD1. The CDR3 sequence is CASSQGGPQHNSPLHF. The DNA is as follows: TGTGCCAGCAGCCAGGGGGGACCGCAACATAATTCACCCCTCCACTTT.